The 19 T cell receptor beta chains in this list originate from one sample, sequenced in a study of OX40 agonist ivuxolimab in advanced cancers. Method: immunoSEQ multiplex PCR; TCRdb's copy keeps in-frame clones and lacks some. The sample has around 64,000 clones, more than 70% seen once; the top ten hold 7.5% to 9%. Sequenced material: CD4+ or CD8+ T cells sorted from blood, taken in a trial of the OX40 agonist ivuxolimab. These receptor sequences come from an adult with an advanced solid tumor such as melanoma, head and neck, liver or kidney cancer.

V gene TRBV23-1 combines with J gene TRBJ1-1, with TRBD1 as a possible D gene (5 bases). TRBV23-1 is noted as an ORF with a role that remains uncertain. V lost 3 bases and J lost 1, with 15 bases in between. There are 16 residues in the CDR3. The DNA for the CDR3 is TGCGCCAGCAGTCACACCGGGGAGGGACCGAACACTGAAGCTTTCTTT. Translated: CASSHTGEGPNTEAFF.

The genes are TRBV5-4 and TRBJ2-5; 13 bases align to TRBD2. Germline CDR1 and CDR2: SGHNT and YYREEE (reference sequence). V was pared by 3 bases and J by 5 bases, with 4 bases of the junction left unmatched. CDR3 length: 15 residues. The CDR3 is CASSSGLAGVETQYF. The DNA for the CDR3 is TGTGCCAGCAGCTCCGGACTAGCGGGGGTGGAGACCCAGTACTTC.

This clone came up a few times. The chain joins TRBV9 to TRBJ1-5; D is possibly TRBD1 (5 bases). The CDR3 covers 14 residues. Trimming left V 4 bases short and J 3 bases short, with 11 bases between. Germline assignment: CDR1 SGDLS and CDR2 YYNGEE. The CDR3 DNA is TGTGCCAGCAGCAAACAGGATACCAATCAGCCCCAGCATTTT. It translates to CASSKQDTNQPQHF.

The chain has TRBV7-2 and TRBJ2-7; perhaps D is TRBD1 or TRBD2 (5 bases each). The CDR3 loop spans 17 amino acids. Germline V gene sequence: CDR1 SGHTA, CDR2 FQGNSA. V was pared by 2 bases and J by 2 bases, with 19 bases between. CDR3 protein: CASSLLRETEAPYEQYF. The DNA of the CDR3 is TGTGCCAGCAGCTTATTAAGGGAGACAGAAGCCCCCTACGAGCAGTACTTC.

This clone was observed a handful of times. The chain joins TRBV4-3 to TRBJ2-7; 7 positions match TRBD2. The CDR3 totals 16 residues. V lost 0 bases and J lost 3; bases outside the gene matches: 8. Germline V gives CDR1 LGHNA, CDR2 YSLEER. The CDR3 spells CASSQDIVGGGYEQYF. Written as DNA, the CDR3 is TGCGCCAGCAGCCAAGACATAGTGGGGGGGGGCTACGAGCAGTACTTC.

The chain is built from TRBV29-1 and TRBJ1-1; no clear D gene. V lost 5 bases, J lost 0 bases, and 7 bases lay in between. Germline V gives CDR1 SQVTM, CDR2 ANQGSEA. The CDR3 extends over 12 amino acids. The CDR3 coding sequence is TGCAGCGTTCGACTAATGAACACTGAAGCTTTCTTT. Translation: CSVRLMNTEAFF.

This chain uses TRBV5-1 with TRBJ1-2, with D unresolved. CDR3 length: 14 amino acids. V was clipped by 0 bases and J by 2 bases, with 8 bases between them. Per germline, CDR1 SGHRS and CDR2 YFSETQ. The CDR3 sequence is CASSLVQANYGYTF. The CDR3 DNA reads TGCGCCAGCAGCTTGGTGCAGGCCAACTATGGCTACACCTTC. Looking up the rest from reference TRBV5-1 and TRBJ1-2 gives the full variable domain: KAGVTQTPRYLIKTRGQQVTLSCSPISGHRSVSWYQQTPGQGLQFLFEYFSETQRNKGNFPGRFSGRQFSNSRSEMNVSTLELGDSALYLCASSLVQANYGYTFGSGTRLTVV.

The CDR3: CASRKGGGVGGYTF. The CDR3 DNA reads as TGTGCCAGCAGAAAGGGAGGGGGCGTAGGTGGCTACACCTTC. The V gene is TRBV11-3, the J gene TRBJ1-2, with 7 positions matching TRBD1. Per the germline V gene, CDR1 is SGHNT and CDR2 is YENEEA. Trimming at V came to 6 bases and at J to 7 bases, leaving 11 bases not matched to a gene. CDR3 length: 14 residues. Variable domain in full (rest from reference TRBV11-3 and TRBJ1-2): EAGVVQSPRYKIIEKKQPVAFWCNPISGHNTLYWYLQNLGQGPELLIRYENEEAVDDSQLPKDRFSAERLKGVDSTLKIQPAELGDSAVYLCASRKGGGVGGYTFGSGTRLTVV.

CDR3 coding DNA: TGTGCCAGCAGCTGGGGACAGCTCCAAGAGACCCAGTACTTC. It specifies CASSWGQLQETQYF. The chain employs TRBV11-1 and TRBJ2-5, with 7 positions matching TRBD1. Per the germline V gene, CDR1 is SGHAT and CDR2 is FQDESV (reference sequence). The CDR3 length is 14 residues. V gave up 4 bases and J gave up 1 base; unmatched junction bases: 3.

V and J are TRBV11-3 and TRBJ1-1; tentatively, D is TRBD1 (5 bases). This CDR3 contains 15 residues. V lost 6 bases, J lost 0 bases, and 14 bases lay in between. The V gene's germline CDR1 is SGHNT and CDR2 YENEEA. Written as DNA, the CDR3 is TGTGCCAGCAGTACCAGAGGGGCCATGAACACTGAAGCTTTCTTT. Amino acid sequence: CASSTRGAMNTEAFF.

This chain's CDR3 is CASSLQGADLYEQYF. CDR3 sequence (DNA): TGTGCCAGCAGCCTACAGGGGGCGGACCTCTACGAGCAGTACTTC. V and J are TRBV5-6 and TRBJ2-7; 9 bases are shared with TRBD1. V shed 4 bases and J 3 bases; nucleotides not matched to a gene: 8. The CDR3 spans 15 residues. Germline V gives CDR1 SGHDT, CDR2 YYEEEE. The entire variable domain, with the rest obtained from reference TRBV5-6 and TRBJ2-7, is as follows: DAGVTQSPTHLIKTRGQQVTLRCSPKSGHDTVSWYQQALGQGPQFIFQYYEEEERQRGNFPDRFSGHQFPNYSSELNVNALLLGDSALYLCASSLQGADLYEQYFGPGTRLTVT.

Of note for this clone: One end of the junction varies from germline; a read error may be responsible. The J gene is TRBJ2-1, the V gene TRBV18; 7 nucleotides line up with TRBD1. This CDR3 has 15 residues. Per germline, CDR1 KGHSH and CDR2 LQKENI. CDR3 DNA: TGTGCCAGCTCCCCACAGGGGTCATCCTACAATGAGCAGTTCTTC. The encoded protein is CASSPQGSSYNEQFF.

This clone was seen a few times. The rearrangement uses TRBV5-3 and TRBJ2-1, with 12 bases that match TRBD2. TRBV5-3 is given ORF status, its function remaining uncertain. Losses at the gene ends were 4 bases for V and 1 base for J; bases not matched to a gene: 15. The CDR3 is made up of 20 amino acids. DNA for the CDR3: TGTGCCAGAAGCATTCGACTAGCGGGAGCGCTAACAAGGTCCTACAATGAGCAGTTCTTC. Residues: CARSIRLAGALTRSYNEQFF.

This clone was seen a single time. The CDR3 here is CASGTSQNTEAFF. CDR3 sequence (DNA): TGCGCCAGCGGGACATCCCAAAACACTGAAGCTTTCTTT. This chain joins TRBV5-1 and TRBJ1-1, with TRBD1 as a possible D gene (6 bases). The V end was cut by 7 bases, the J end by 2 bases, with 12 bases between. Per the germline V gene, CDR1 is SGHRS and CDR2 is YFSETQ. CDR3 length: 13 residues.

Written as DNA, the CDR3 is TGTGCCAGCAGCCTAGGACTAGCGGGGCCCTTAGGTCCCCTGAACACCGGGGAGCTGTTTTTT. It codes for CASSLGLAGPLGPLNTGELFF. The chain links TRBV4-2 to TRBJ2-2; 12 bases are a match to TRBD2. Germline V gene sequence: CDR1 LGHNA, CDR2 YNFKEQ. The CDR3 spans 21 residues. V dropped 4 bases and J dropped 1; count of bases not matched to a gene: 16.

V is TRBV27 and J is TRBJ2-1, with 8 bases lining up with TRBD1. The V segment lost 10 bases and the J segment 7 bases; nucleotides outside the gene matches: 15. Per the germline V gene, CDR1 is MNHEY and CDR2 is SMNVEV (reference sequence). The CDR3 extends over 15 amino acids. CDR3 nucleotide sequence: TGTGCCACAACCGACCGGCCGGACAGGGCGAATGAGCAGTTCTTC. Residues: CATTDRPDRANEQFF.

The rearrangement uses TRBV13 and TRBJ2-7; 11 nucleotides line up with TRBD1. The CDR3 covers 15 residues. Germline loops: CDR1 PRHDT, CDR2 FYEKMQ (reference sequence). With 3 bases clipped from V and 2 bases from J, the junction kept 3 bases outside the gene matches. This CDR3 is CASSFGQGATYEQYF. The CDR3 nucleotides read TGTGCCAGCAGCTTTGGACAGGGGGCGACCTACGAGCAGTACTTC.

The genes are TRBV7-9 and TRBJ2-5, with 8 nucleotides matching TRBD1. The V and J ends lost 5 bases and 5 bases, in that order; junction bases with no gene match: 13. The CDR3 runs to 16 residues. Germline V gene sequence: CDR1 SEHNR, CDR2 FQNEAQ (reference sequence). CDR3 sequence: CASSPRTGKGEETQYF. The CDR3 nucleotides read TGTGCCAGCAGCCCTCGGACAGGGAAAGGGGAGGAGACCCAGTACTTC.

The CDR3 region is CASSSPSSGYYEQYF. The DNA for the CDR3 is TGTGCCAGCAGCTCACCGTCCAGCGGCTACTACGAGCAGTACTTC. The chain joins TRBV7-9 to TRBJ2-7, with D maybe TRBD2 (5 bases). Trimming removed 4 bases from V and 3 bases from J, with 16 bases in between. The CDR3 extends over 15 amino acids. Germline loops: CDR1 SEHNR, CDR2 FQNEAQ (reference sequence). Full variable domain (remainder filled in from reference TRBV7-9 and TRBJ2-7): DTGVSQNPRHKITKRGQNVTFRCDPISEHNRLYWYRQTLGQGPEFLTYFQNEAQLEKSRLLSDRFSAERPKGSFSTLEIQRTEQGDSAMYLCASSSPSSGYYEQYFGPGTRLTVT.